The clone carrying this T cell receptor (beta chain) has just one count. The sample is drawn from a study of radiotherapy plus CTLA-4 blockade in lung cancer. After removal of 3 bases from V and 0 bases from J, the junction contained 10 bases not matched to a gene. Germline V gives CDR1 SGHRS, CDR2 YFSETQ. The CDR3 totals 19 residues. Here immunoSEQ multiplex PCR was the method, and the copy in TCRdb shows in-frame clones only, minus some. The sample contains about 95,000 clones, around four fifths of which appear only once. The chain joins TRBV5-1 to TRBJ2-7; 15 bases fit TRBD2. The TCR comes from a human donor with non-small cell lung cancer who had stable disease on radiotherapy plus ipilimumab. The sample was peripheral blood, taken from a patient treated with radiotherapy plus ipilimumab. CDR3 bases: TGCGCCAGCAGCTCCCGTCCCGGGACTAGCGGGGGGCCCTCCTACGAGCAGTACTTC. It is translated as CASSSRPGTSGGPSYEQYF.